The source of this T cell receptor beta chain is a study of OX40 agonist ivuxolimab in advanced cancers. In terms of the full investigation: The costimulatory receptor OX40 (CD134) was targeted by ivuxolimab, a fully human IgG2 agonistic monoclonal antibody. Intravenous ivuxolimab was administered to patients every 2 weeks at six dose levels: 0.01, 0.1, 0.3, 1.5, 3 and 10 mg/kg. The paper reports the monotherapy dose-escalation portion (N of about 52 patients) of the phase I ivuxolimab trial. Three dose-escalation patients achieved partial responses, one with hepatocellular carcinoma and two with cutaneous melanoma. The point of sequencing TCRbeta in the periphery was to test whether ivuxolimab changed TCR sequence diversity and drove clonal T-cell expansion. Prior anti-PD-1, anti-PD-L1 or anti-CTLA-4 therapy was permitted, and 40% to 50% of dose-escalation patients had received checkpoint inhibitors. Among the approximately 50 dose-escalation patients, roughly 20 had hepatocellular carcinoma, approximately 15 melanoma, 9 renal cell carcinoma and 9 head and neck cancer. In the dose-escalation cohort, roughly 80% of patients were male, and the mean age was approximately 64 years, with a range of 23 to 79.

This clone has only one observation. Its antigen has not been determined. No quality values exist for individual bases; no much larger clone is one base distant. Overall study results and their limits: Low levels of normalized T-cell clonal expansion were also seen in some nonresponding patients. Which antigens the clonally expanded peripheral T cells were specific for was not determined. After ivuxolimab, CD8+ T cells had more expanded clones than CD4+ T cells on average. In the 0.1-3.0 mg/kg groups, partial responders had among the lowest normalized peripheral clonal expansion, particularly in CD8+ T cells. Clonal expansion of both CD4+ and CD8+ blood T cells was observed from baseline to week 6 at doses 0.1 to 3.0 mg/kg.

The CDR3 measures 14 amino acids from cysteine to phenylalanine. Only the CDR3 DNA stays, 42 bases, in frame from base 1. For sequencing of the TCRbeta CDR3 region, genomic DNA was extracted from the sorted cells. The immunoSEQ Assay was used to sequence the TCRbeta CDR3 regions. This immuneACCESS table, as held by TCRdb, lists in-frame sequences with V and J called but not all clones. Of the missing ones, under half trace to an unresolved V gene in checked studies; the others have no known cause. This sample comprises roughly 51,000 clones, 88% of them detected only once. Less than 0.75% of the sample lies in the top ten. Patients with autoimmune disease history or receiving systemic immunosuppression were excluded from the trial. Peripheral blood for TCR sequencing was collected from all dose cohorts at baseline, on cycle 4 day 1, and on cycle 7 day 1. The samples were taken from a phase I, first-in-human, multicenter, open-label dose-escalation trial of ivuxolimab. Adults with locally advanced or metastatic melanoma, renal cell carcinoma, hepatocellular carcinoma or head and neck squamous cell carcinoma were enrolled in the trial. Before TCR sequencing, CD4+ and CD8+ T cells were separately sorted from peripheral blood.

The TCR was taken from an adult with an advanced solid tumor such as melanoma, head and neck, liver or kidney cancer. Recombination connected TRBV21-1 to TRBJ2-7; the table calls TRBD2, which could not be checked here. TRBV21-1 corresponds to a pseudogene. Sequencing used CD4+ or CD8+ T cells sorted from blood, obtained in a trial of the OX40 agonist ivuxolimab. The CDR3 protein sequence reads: CASSGGLADYEQYF. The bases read TGTGCCAGCAGCGGGGGACTAGCGGACTACGAGCAGTACTTC.